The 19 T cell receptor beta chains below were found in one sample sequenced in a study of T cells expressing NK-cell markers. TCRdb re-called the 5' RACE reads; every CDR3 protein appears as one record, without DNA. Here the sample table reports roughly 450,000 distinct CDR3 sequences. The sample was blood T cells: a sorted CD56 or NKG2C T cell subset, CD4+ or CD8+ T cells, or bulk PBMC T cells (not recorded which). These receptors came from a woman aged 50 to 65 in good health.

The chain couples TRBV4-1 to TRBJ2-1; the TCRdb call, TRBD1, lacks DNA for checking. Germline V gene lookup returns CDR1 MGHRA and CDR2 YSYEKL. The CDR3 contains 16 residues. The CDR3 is CASSQPTSGRNNEQFF.

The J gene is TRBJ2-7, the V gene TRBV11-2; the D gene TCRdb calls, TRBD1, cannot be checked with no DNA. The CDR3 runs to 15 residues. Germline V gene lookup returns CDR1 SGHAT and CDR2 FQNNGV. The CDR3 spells CASSLLGTENYEQYF.

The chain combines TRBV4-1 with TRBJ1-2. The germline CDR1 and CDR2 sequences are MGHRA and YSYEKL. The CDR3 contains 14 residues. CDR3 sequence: CASSQIAGNYGYTF.

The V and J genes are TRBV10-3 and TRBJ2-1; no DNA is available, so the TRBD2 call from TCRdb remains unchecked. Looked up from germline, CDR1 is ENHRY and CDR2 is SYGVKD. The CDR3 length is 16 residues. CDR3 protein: CAISEGGLAGINEQFF.

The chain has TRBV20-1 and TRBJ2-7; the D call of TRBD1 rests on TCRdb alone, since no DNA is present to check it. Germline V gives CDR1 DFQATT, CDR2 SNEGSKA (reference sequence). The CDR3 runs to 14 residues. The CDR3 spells CSAPVRGFSYEQYF.

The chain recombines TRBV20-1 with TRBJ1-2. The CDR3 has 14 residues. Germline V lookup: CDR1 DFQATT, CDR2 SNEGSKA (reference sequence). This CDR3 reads CSARVRWGNYGYTF.

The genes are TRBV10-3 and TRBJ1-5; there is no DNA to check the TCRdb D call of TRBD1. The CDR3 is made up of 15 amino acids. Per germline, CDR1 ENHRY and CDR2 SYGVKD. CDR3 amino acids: CAISEYRGHNQPQHF.

The CDR3 region is CASTEGSQETQYF. The J gene is TRBJ2-5, the V gene TRBV11-3. CDR1 SGHNT and CDR2 YENEEA come from the germline V gene. The CDR3 contains 13 residues.

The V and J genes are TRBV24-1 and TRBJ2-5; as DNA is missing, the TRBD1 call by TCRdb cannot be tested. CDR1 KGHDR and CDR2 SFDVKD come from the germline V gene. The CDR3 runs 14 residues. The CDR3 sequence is CATSDFRGQETQYF.

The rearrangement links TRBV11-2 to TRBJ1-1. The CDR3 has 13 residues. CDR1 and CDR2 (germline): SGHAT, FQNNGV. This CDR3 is CASSSDRNTEAFF.

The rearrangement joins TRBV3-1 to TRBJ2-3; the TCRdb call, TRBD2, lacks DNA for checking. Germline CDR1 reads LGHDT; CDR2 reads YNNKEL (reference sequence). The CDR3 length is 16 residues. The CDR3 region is CASSQELAGGGDTQYF.

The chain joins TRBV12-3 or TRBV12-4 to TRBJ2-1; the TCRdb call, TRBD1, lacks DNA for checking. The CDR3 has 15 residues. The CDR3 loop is CASSLALGQSNEQFF.

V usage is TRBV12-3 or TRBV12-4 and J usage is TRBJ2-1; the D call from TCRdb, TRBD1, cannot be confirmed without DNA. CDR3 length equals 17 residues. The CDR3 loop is CASSLWWPLSSYNEQFF.

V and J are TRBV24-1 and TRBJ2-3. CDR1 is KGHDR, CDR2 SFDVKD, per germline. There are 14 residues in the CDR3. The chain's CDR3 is CATSDLSLRDTQYF.

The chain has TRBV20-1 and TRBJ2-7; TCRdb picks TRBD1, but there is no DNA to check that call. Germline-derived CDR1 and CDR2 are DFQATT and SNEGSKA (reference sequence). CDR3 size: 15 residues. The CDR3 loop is CSARDARDTAYEQYF.

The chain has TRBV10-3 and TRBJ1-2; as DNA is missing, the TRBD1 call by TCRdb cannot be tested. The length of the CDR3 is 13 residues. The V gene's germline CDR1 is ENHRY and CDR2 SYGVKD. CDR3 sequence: CAIRGSPNYGYTF.

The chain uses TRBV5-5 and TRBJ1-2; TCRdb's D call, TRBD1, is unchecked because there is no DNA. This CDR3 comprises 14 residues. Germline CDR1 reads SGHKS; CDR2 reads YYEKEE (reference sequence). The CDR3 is CASSADRGPYGYTF.

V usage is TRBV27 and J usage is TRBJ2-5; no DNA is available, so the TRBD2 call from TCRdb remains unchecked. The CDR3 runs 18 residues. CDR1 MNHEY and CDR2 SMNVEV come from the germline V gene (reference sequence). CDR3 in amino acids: CASSSRLTSGRAQETQYF.

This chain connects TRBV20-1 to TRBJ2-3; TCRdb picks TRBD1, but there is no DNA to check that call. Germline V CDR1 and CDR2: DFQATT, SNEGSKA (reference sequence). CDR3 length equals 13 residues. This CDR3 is CSARALGTDTQYF.